This T cell receptor (beta chain) was sequenced for a study of CD8 T cells in Susac syndrome. TCR beta from blood CD8+ and CD4+ T cells was sequenced. CD8+ and CD4+ T cells were negatively isolated; TEMRA cells were FACS-enriched. Random hexamers were used to reverse transcribe the RNA input (about 0.45 to 1 ug). One entry per CDR3 protein, called by TCRdb with MiXCR from the immunoSEQ multiplex PCR reads. The sample contains some 400,000 distinct CDR3 sequences, around 85% of which appear only once. The CDR3 extends over 19 amino acids. Germline V gene lookup returns CDR1 MNHEY and CDR2 SMNVEV (reference sequence). V lost 4 bases to trimming and J lost 0 bases; unmatched junction nucleotides: 16.

This rearrangement joins TRBV27 to TRBJ1-2, with 8 nucleotides matching TRBD1. The sequenced material came from CD8+ T cells from PBMCs. The sequence was collected from a human donor with multiple sclerosis. The CDR3 reads CASSSSYLPGTGSNYGYTF. The DNA for the CDR3 is TGTGCCAGCAGTTCCTCCTACCTTCCCGGGACAGGCTCTAACTATGGCTACACCTTC.